The 11 T cell receptor beta chains below all came from one sample that was sequenced in a study of blood T cell repertoires in COVID-19. Libraries were prepared by immunoSEQ multiplex PCR; TCRdb keeps only in-frame clonotypes and omits some of them. The table lists 300,000 to 400,000 clones, 88% of them singletons, with approximately 7.3% in the top ten. Sequencing was performed on peripheral blood. All receptors derive from a woman between 65 and 79 years old with COVID-19, enrolled during active disease.

The chain is built from TRBV2 and TRBJ2-7; a possible D gene is TRBD2 (6 bases). The CDR3 length is 15 residues. The ends were cut back, 3 bases at V and 2 bases at J, with 14 bases in the middle. Germline lookup yields CDR1 SNHLY and CDR2 FYNNEI. This CDR3 is CASSEQSGGAYEQYF. CDR3 nucleotides: TGTGCCAGCAGTGAGCAGTCAGGCGGGGCCTACGAGCAGTACTTC.

The CDR3 sequence is CASSSGHTGYNEQFF. The CDR3 coding sequence is TGCGCCAGCAGCTCCGGACATACCGGCTACAATGAGCAGTTCTTC. V is TRBV5-1 and J is TRBJ2-1, with a weak D call TRBD1 (5 bases). V shed 3 bases and J shed 3 bases, with 13 bases lying between them. In germline, CDR1 is SGHRS, CDR2 YFSETQ. The CDR3 covers 15 residues.

V gene TRBV4-3 combines with J gene TRBJ1-3; D remains unclear. The CDR3 length is 15 residues. Trimming shortened V by 1 base and J by 0 bases, and 7 bases separated the two germline ends. Germline V gives CDR1 LGHNA, CDR2 YSLEER. This CDR3 is CASSQGLISGNTIYF. The CDR3 DNA reads as TGCGCCAGCAGCCAAGGACTGATCTCTGGAAACACCATATATTTT.

This CDR3 is CASSATGTGIYEQYF. CDR3 bases: TGCGCCAGCAGCGCTACCGGGACAGGGATTTACGAGCAGTACTTC. This chain uses TRBV5-1 with TRBJ2-7; 9 nucleotides match TRBD1. This CDR3 is built from 15 residues. V dropped 4 bases and J dropped 4; count of bases not matched to a gene: 9. Germline assignment: CDR1 SGHRS and CDR2 YFSETQ.

This clone was recorded once. V gene TRBV18 combines with J gene TRBJ2-1; 10 bases map to TRBD1. Germline values: CDR1 KGHSH, CDR2 LQKENI. The CDR3 loop spans 15 amino acids. The junction had 5 bases not matched to a gene; V was cut back by 5 bases and J by 4 bases. Written as DNA, the CDR3 is TGTGCCAGCTCATCCGGGACAGGGGTGTACAATGAGCAGTTCTTC. Residues: CASSSGTGVYNEQFF.

The chain joins TRBV5-8 to TRBJ1-2; D is perhaps TRBD1 (6 bases). V lost 4 bases and J 4 bases, leaving 14 bases between the germline ends. This CDR3 has 14 amino acids. Germline-derived CDR1 and CDR2 are SGHTS and YDEGEE. This CDR3 is CASSPWTETYGYTF. As DNA, the CDR3 is TGTGCCAGCAGCCCTTGGACAGAGACCTATGGCTACACCTTC.

The V call is TRBV11-3, the J call TRBJ2-1; 7 bases fit TRBD2. Germline trimming cut 5 bases from V and 5 bases from J; bases unmatched to any gene: 12. CDR1 is SGHNT, CDR2 YENEEA, per germline. The CDR3 runs to 16 residues. CDR3 sequence reads: CASSPRPSGANNEQFF. In nucleotides, the CDR3 is TGTGCCAGCAGCCCTCGGCCCAGCGGGGCGAACAATGAGCAGTTCTTC.

This sequence joins TRBV2 and TRBJ1-5, with 8 positions matching TRBD1. Trimming at V came to 3 bases and at J to 7 bases, leaving 14 bases not matched to a gene. CDR3 length: 17 residues. In germline, CDR1 is SNHLY, CDR2 FYNNEI. The CDR3: CASSDDRGNRGSQPQHF. CDR3 nucleotides: TGTGCCAGCAGTGACGACAGGGGTAACAGGGGTTCCCAGCCCCAGCATTTT.

V and J are TRBV30 and TRBJ1-2; no firm D call. The V end was cut by 3 bases, the J end by 3 bases, with 11 bases between. In germline, CDR1 is GTSNPN, CDR2 SVGIG (reference sequence). The CDR3 is made up of 13 amino acids. This CDR3 reads CAWSLPLDYGYTF. In DNA, the CDR3 is TGTGCCTGGAGCCTCCCGTTAGACTATGGCTACACCTTC. The full variable domain, rest sourced from reference TRBV30 and TRBJ1-2, is SQTIHQWPATLVQPVGSPLSLECTVEGTSNPNLYWYRQAAGRGLQLLFYSVGIGQISSEVPQNLSASRPQDRQFILSSKKLLLSDSGFYLCAWSLPLDYGYTFGSGTRLTVV.

This clone appeared a few times. This chain uses TRBV7-6 with TRBJ1-2, with D tentatively TRBD1 (5 bases). The CDR3 extends over 14 amino acids. Trimming shortened V by 1 base and J by 4 bases, and 10 bases separated the two germline ends. Per germline, CDR1 SGHVS and CDR2 FNYEAQ. For the CDR3, the DNA is TGTGCCAGCAGCTTAGTTGGACACGGCTATGGCTACACCTTC. Translated: CASSLVGHGYGYTF.

The rearrangement links TRBV7-2 to TRBJ2-7, with D tentatively TRBD2 (5 bases). Trimming shortened V by 2 bases and J by 4 bases, and 12 bases separated the two germline ends. This CDR3 is built from 14 residues. Germline lookup yields CDR1 SGHTA and CDR2 FQGNSA. CDR3 protein: CASSLLGPGYEQYF. In DNA form, the CDR3 reads TGTGCCAGCAGCTTACTCGGGCCGGGGTACGAGCAGTACTTC.